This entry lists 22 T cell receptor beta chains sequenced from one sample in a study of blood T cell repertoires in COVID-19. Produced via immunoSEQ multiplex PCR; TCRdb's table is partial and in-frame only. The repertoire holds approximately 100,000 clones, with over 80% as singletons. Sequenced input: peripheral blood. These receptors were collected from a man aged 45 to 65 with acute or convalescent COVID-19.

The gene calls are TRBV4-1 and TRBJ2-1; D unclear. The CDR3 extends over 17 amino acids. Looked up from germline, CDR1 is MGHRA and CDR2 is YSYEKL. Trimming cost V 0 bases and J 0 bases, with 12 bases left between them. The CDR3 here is CASSQDPASSSYNEQFF. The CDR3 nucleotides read TGCGCCAGCAGCCAAGATCCCGCTTCTAGCTCCTACAATGAGCAGTTCTTC.

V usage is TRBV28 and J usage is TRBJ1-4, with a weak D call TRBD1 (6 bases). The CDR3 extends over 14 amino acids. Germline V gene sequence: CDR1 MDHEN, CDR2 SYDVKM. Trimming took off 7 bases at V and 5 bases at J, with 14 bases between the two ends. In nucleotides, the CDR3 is TGTGCCAGCAAAATACAGGGAGGGAATGAAAAACTGTTTTTT. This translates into CASKIQGGNEKLFF.

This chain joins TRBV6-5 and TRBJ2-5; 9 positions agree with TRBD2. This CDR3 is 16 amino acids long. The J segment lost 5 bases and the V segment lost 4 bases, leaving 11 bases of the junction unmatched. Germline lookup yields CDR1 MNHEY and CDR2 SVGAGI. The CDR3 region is CASSLSTAGGQETQYF. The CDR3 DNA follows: TGTGCCAGCAGTTTGAGTACAGCGGGAGGTCAGGAGACCCAGTACTTC.

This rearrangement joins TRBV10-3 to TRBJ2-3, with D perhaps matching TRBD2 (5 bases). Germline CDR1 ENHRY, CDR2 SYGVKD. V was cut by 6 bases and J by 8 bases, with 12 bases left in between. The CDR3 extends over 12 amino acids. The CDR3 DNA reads TGTGCCATCAGCTGGGGAGAGGGTACGCAGTATTTT. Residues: CAISWGEGTQYF.

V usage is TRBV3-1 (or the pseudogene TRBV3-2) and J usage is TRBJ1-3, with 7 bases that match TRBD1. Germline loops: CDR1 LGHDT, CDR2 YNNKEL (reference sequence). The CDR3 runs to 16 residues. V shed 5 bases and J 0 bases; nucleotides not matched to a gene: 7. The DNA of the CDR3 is TGTGCCAGCAGCATGGACAGGCGTAACTCTGGAAACACCATATATTTT. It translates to CASSMDRRNSGNTIYF.

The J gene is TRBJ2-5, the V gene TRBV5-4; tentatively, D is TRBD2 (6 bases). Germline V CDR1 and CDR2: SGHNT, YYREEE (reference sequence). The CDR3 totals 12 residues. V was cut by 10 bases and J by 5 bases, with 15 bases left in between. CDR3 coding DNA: TGTGCCGTAGCGGTCCCCATGGAGACCCAGTACTTC. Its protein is CAVAVPMETQYF.

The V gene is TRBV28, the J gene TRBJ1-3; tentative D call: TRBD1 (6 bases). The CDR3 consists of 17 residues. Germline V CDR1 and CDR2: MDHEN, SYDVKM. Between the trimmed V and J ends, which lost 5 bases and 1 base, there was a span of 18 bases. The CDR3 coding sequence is TGTGCCAGCAGTCCAGGGGCAGGGCTGCTATCTGGAAACACCATATATTTT. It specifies CASSPGAGLLSGNTIYF. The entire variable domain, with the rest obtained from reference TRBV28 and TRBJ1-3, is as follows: DVKVTQSSRYLVKRTGEKVFLECVQDMDHENMFWYRQDPGLGLRLIYFSYDVKMKEKGDIPEGYSVSREKKERFSLILESASTNQTSMYLCASSPGAGLLSGNTIYFGEGSWLTVV.

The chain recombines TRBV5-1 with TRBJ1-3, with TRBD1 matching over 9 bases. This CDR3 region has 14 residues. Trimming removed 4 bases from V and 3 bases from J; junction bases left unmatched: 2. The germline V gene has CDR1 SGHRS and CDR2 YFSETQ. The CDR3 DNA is TGCGCCAGCAGCCCGACAGGGGGTGGAAACACCATATATTTT. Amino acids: CASSPTGGGNTIYF.

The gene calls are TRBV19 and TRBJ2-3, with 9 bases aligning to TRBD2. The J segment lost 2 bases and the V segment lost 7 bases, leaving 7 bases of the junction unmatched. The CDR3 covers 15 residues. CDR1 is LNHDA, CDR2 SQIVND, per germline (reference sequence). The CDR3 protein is CASTETSGITDTQYF. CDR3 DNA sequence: TGTGCCAGTACCGAGACTAGCGGAATCACAGATACGCAGTATTTT.

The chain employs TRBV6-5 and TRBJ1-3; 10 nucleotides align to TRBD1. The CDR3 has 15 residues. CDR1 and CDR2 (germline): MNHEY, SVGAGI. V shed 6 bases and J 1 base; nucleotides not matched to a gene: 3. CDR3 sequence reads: CASRGQGVSGNTIYF. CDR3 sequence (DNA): TGTGCCAGCAGAGGACAGGGGGTGTCTGGAAACACCATATATTTT.

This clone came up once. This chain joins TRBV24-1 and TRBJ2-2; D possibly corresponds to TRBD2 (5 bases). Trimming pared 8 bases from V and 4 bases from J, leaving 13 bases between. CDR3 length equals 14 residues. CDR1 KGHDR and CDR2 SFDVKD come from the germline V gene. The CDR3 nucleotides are TGTGCCACCAATCGGGGAGTCGGCACCGGGGAGCTGTTTTTT. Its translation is CATNRGVGTGELFF.

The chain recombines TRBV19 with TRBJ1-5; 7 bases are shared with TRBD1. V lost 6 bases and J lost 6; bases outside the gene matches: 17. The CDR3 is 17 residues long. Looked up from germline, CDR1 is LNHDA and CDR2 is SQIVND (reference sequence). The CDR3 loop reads CASREGPTGAPGQPQHF. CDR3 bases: TGTGCCAGTAGAGAGGGGCCCACAGGGGCCCCCGGTCAGCCCCAGCATTTT.

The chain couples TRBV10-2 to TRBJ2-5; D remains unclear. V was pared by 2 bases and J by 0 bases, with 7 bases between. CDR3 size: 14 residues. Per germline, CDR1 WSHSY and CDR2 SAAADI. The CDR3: CASSETEYQETQYF. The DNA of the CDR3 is TGCGCCAGCAGTGAGACAGAGTACCAAGAGACCCAGTACTTC.

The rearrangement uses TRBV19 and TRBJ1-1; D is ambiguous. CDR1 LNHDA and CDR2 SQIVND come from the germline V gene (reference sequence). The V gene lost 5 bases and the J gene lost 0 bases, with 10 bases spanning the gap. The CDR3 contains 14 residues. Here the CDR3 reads CASSPYSMNTEAFF. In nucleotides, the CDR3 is TGTGCCAGTAGTCCGTACTCCATGAACACTGAAGCTTTCTTT.

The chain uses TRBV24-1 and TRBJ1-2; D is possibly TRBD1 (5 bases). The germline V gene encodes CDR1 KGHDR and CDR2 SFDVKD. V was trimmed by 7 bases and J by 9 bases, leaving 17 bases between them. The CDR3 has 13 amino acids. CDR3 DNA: TGTGCCACCAGAAGTTTCGCCGGGGGTCGCTACACCTTC. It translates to CATRSFAGGRYTF.

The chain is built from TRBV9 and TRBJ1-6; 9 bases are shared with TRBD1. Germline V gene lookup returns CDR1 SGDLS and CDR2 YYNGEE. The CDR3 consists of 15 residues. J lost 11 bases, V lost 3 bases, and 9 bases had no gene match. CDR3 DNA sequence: TGTGCCAGCAGCGGACGGGACAGGGCTTTGGCACCCCTCCACTTT. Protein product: CASSGRDRALAPLHF.

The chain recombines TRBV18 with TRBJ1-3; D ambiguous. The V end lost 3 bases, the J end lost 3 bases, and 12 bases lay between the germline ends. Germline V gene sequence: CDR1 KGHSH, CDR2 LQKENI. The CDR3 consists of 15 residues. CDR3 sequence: CASSPNRGSGNTIYF. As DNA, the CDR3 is TGTGCCAGCTCACCTAACCGGGGAAGTGGAAACACCATATATTTT.

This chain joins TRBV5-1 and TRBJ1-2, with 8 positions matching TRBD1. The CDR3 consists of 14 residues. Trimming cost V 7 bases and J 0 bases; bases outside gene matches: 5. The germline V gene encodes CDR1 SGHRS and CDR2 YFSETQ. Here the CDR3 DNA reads TGCGCCAGCGGAGTGACAGGGGCTAACTATGGCTACACCTTC. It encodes CASGVTGANYGYTF. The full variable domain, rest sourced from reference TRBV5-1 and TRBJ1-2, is KAGVTQTPRYLIKTRGQQVTLSCSPISGHRSVSWYQQTPGQGLQFLFEYFSETQRNKGNFPGRFSGRQFSNSRSEMNVSTLELGDSALYLCASGVTGANYGYTFGSGTRLTVV.

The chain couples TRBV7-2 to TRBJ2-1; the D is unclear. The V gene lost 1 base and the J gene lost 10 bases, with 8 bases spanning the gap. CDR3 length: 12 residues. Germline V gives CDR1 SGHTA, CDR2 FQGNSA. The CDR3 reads CASSLVVLEQFF. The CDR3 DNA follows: TGTGCCAGCAGCTTAGTCGTGTTAGAGCAGTTCTTC.

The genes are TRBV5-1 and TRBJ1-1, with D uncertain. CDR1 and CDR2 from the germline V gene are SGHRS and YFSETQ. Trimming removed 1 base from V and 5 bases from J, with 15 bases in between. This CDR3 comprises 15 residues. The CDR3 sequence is CASSLIDPQRTEAFF. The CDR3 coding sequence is TGCGCCAGCAGCTTGATTGACCCCCAGAGGACTGAAGCTTTCTTT.

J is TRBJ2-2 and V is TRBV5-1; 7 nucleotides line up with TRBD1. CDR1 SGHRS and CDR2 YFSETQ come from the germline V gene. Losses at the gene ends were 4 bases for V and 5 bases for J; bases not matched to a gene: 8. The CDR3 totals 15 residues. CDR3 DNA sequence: TGCGCCAGCAGCCCGACAGGGTGGGGGACCGGGGAGCTGTTTTTT. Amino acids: CASSPTGWGTGELFF.

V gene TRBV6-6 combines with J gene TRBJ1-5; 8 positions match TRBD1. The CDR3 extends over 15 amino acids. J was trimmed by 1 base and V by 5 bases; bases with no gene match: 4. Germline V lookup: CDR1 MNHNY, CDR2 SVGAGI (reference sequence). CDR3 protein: CASSTDRESNQPQHF. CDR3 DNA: TGTGCCAGCAGTACGGACAGGGAGAGCAATCAGCCCCAGCATTTT.